The clone carrying this T cell receptor (beta chain) was picked up many times. The antigen is unknown. This entry comes from a study of regulatory T cells in long-lasting Graves disease. Study-level results: Newly diagnosed disease favored TRBV20-1 and TRBJ2-1 over persistent disease.

The time point denotes: newly diagnosed GD, antithyroid drugs for less than 3 months. PBMC RNA served as the TCR library source. An endocrinology department in Xi'an, China, recruited the patients. The peripheral blood volume drawn was roughly 8.7 milliliters, and it was collected into EDTA tubes. The CDR3 runs to 15 residues. CDR1 is MDHEN and CDR2 is SYDVKM in the germline V gene. V was cut by 5 bases and J by 0 bases, with 13 bases left in between. Researchers made TCR beta libraries by using iRepertoire HTBI primers and running Arm-PCR on CDR3 regions. TCRdb passed the multiplex PCR reads through MiXCR, listing each CDR3 protein once. The sample lists approximately 540,000 distinct CDR3 sequences, about 12% seen once, with roughly 8.9% in the top ten. This sample was shared with a second study, whose subject was T cells in Graves' hyperthyroidism and ophthalmopathy. That source adds: Initially, a first-round RT-PCR of the TCR CDR3 employed the HTBI primer set.

The receptor was derived from a woman aged 25 to 39 with Graves disease. Sequenced material: peripheral blood mononuclear cells (PBMCs), taken at new diagnosis, from a patient treated with antithyroid drugs. The chain couples TRBV28 to TRBJ1-1; tentative D call: TRBD1 (6 bases). CDR3 sequence: CASSSPGALNTEAFF. In DNA, the CDR3 is TGTGCCAGCAGTAGCCCAGGGGCCCTGAACACTGAAGCTTTCTTT. The full variable domain, in which reference TRBV28 and TRBJ1-1 provide the parts outside the CDR3, is DVKVTQSSRYLVKRTGEKVFLECVQDMDHENMFWYRQDPGLGLRLIYFSYDVKMKEKGDIPEGYSVSREKKERFSLILESASTNQTSMYLCASSSPGALNTEAFFGQGTRLTVV.